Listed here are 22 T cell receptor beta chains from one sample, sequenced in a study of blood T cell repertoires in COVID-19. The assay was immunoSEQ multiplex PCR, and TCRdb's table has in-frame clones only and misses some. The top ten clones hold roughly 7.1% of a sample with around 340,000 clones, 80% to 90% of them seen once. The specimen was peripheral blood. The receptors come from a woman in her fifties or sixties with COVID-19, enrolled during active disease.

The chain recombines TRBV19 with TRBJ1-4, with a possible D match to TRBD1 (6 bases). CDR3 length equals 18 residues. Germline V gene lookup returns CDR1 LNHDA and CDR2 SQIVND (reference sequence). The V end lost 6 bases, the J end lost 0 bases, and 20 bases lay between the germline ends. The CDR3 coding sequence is TGTGCCAGTAGCCCCCAGGCGGACAGTGGCTCAACTAATGAAAAACTGTTTTTT. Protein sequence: CASSPQADSGSTNEKLFF.

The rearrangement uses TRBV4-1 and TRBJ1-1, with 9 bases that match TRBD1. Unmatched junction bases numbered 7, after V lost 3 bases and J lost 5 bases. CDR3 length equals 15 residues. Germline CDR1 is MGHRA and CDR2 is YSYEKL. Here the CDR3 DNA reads TGCGCCAGCAGCCATCCCGGACAGGGGAGGACTGAAGCTTTCTTT. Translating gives CASSHPGQGRTEAFF.

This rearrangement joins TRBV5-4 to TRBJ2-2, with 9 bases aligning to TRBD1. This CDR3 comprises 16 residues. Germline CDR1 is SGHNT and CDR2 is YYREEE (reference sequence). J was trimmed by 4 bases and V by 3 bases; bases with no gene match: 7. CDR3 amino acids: CASSSSGTGRTGELFF. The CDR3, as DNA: TGTGCCAGCAGCTCGTCCGGGACAGGGCGCACCGGGGAGCTGTTTTTT.

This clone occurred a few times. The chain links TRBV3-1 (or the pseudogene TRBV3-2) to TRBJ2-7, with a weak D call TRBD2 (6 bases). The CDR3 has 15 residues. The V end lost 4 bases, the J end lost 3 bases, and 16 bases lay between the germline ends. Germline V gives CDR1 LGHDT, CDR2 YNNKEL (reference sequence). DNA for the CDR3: TGTGCCAGCAGCCCCGGTAGCGCGGGGTACTACGAGCAGTACTTC. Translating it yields CASSPGSAGYYEQYF.

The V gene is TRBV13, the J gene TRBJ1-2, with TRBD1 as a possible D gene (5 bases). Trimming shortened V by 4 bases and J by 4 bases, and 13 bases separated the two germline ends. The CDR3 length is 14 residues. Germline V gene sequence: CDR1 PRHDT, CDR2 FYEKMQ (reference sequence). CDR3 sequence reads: CASSSGGEVYGYTF. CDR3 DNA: TGTGCCAGCAGCTCCGGGGGGGAGGTCTATGGCTACACCTTC.

The CDR3 loop is CASSFPQETARPNYGYTF. The CDR3 nucleotides are TGTGCCAGCAGCTTCCCCCAAGAGACAGCCAGACCTAACTATGGCTACACCTTC. This rearrangement joins TRBV11-3 to TRBJ1-2; D is perhaps TRBD1 (5 bases). This CDR3 comprises 18 residues. Germline assignment: CDR1 SGHNT and CDR2 YENEEA. V gave up 3 bases and J gave up 0 bases, with 20 bases separating them.

The CDR3 sequence: CASSFSTQGNTEAFF. The CDR3 coding sequence is TGTGCCAGCAGTTTTTCTACTCAGGGGAACACTGAAGCTTTCTTT. V gene TRBV27 combines with J gene TRBJ1-1; weak D call: TRBD1 (5 bases). The CDR3 contains 15 residues. The germline CDR1 and CDR2 sequences are MNHEY and SMNVEV (reference sequence). Deletions cut 3 bases from V and 1 base from J, with 12 bases between.

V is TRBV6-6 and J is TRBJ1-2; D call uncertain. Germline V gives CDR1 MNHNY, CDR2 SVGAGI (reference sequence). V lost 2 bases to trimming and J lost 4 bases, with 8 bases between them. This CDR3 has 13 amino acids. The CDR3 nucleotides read TGTGCCAGCAGTTACCCCCTTGTCTATGGCTACACCTTC. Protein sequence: CASSYPLVYGYTF.

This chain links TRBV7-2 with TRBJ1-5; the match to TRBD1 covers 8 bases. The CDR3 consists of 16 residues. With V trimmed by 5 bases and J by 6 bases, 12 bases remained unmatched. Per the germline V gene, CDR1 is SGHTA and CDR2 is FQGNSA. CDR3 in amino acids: CASSPYPGQGSQPQHF. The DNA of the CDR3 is TGTGCCAGCAGCCCCTACCCTGGACAGGGATCTCAGCCCCAGCATTTT. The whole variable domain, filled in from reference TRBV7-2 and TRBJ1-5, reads GAGVSQSPSNKVTEKGKDVELRCDPISGHTALYWYRQSLGQGLEFLIYFQGNSAPDKSGLPSDRFSAERTGGSVSTLTIQRTQQEDSAVYLCASSPYPGQGSQPQHFGDGTRLSIL.

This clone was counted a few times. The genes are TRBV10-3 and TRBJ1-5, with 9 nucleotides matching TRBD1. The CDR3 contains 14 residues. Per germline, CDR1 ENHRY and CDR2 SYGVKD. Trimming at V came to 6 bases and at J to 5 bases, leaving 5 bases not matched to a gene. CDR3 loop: CAISPDRGDQPQHF. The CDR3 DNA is TGTGCCATCAGCCCGGACAGGGGAGATCAGCCCCAGCATTTT.

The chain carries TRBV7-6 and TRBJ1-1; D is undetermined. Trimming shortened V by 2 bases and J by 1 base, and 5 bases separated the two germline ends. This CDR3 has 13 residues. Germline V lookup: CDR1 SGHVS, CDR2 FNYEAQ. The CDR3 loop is CASSLNKNTEAFF. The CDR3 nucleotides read TGTGCCAGCAGCTTAAACAAGAACACTGAAGCTTTCTTT.

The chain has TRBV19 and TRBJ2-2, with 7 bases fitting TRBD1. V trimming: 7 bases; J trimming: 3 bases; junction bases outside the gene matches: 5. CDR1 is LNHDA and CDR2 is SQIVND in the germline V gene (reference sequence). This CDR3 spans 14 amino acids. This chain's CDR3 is CASNDRADTGELFF. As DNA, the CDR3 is TGTGCCAGTAACGACAGGGCAGACACCGGGGAGCTGTTTTTT.

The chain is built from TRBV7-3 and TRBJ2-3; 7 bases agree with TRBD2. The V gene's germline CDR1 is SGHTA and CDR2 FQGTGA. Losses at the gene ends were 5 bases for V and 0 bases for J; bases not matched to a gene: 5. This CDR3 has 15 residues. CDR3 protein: CASSPGLVSTDTQYF. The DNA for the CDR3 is TGTGCCAGCAGCCCAGGACTAGTTAGCACAGATACGCAGTATTTT.

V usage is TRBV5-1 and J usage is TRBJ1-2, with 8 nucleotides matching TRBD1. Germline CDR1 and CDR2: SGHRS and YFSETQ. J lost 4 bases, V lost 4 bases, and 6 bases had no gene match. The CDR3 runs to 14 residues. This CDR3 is CASSLTGQGYGYTF. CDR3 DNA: TGCGCCAGCAGCCTTACCGGACAGGGCTATGGCTACACCTTC.

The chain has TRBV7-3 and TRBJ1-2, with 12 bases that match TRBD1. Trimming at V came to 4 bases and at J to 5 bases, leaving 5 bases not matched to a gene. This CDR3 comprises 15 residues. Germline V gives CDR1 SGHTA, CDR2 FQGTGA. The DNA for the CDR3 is TGTGCCAGCAGCTCCGGGACAGGGGGCACTTATGGCTACACCTTC. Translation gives CASSSGTGGTYGYTF.

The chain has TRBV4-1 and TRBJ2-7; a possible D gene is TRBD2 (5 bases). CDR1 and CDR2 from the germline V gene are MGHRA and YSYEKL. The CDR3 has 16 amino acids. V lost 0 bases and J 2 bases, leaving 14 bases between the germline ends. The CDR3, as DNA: TGCGCCAGCAGCCAAGAAGTAAGCGGTCCCGCCTACGAGCAGTACTTC. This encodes CASSQEVSGPAYEQYF.

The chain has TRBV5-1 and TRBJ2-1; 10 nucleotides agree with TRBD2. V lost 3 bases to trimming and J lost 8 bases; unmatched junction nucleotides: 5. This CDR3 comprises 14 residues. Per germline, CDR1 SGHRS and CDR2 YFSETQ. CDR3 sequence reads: CASSWSSGGDEQFF. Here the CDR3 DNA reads TGCGCCAGCAGCTGGTCTAGCGGGGGTGATGAGCAGTTCTTC.

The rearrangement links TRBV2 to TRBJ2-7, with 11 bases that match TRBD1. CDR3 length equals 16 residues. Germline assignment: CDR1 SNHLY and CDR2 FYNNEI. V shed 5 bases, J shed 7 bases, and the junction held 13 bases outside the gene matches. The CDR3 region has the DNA TGTGCCAGCAGTCCTCCCGGGAGGACAGGGGGCTTTGAGCAGTACTTC. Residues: CASSPPGRTGGFEQYF.

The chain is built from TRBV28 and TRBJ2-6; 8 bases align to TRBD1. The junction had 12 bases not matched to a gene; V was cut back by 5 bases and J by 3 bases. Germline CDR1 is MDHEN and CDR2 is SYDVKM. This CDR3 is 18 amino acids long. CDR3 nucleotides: TGTGCCAGCAGTGGCGGGACAGGACTATCCTTTGGGGCCAACGTCCTGACTTTC. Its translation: CASSGGTGLSFGANVLTF. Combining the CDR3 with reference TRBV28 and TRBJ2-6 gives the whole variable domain DVKVTQSSRYLVKRTGEKVFLECVQDMDHENMFWYRQDPGLGLRLIYFSYDVKMKEKGDIPEGYSVSREKKERFSLILESASTNQTSMYLCASSGGTGLSFGANVLTFGAGSRLTVL.

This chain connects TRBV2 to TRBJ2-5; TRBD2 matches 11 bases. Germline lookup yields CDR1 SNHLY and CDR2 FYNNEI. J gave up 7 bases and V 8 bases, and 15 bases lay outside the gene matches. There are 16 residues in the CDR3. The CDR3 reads CASCLAGGLTPGTQYF. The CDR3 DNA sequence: TGTGCCAGCTGTCTAGCGGGGGGCCTGACCCCCGGGACCCAGTACTTC.

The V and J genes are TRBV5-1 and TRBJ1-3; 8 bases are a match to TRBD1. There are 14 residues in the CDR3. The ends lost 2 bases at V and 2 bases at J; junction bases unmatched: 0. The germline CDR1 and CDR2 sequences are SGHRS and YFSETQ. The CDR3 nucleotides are TGCGCCAGCAGCTTCAGGGGGCCTGGAAACACCATATATTTT. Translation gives CASSFRGPGNTIYF.

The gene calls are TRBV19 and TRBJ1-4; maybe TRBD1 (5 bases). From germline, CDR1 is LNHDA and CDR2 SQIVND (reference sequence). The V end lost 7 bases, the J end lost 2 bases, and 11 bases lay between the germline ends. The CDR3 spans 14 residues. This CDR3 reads CASKRGRTNEKLFF. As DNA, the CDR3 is TGTGCCAGTAAAAGGGGCAGGACTAATGAAAAACTGTTTTTT.